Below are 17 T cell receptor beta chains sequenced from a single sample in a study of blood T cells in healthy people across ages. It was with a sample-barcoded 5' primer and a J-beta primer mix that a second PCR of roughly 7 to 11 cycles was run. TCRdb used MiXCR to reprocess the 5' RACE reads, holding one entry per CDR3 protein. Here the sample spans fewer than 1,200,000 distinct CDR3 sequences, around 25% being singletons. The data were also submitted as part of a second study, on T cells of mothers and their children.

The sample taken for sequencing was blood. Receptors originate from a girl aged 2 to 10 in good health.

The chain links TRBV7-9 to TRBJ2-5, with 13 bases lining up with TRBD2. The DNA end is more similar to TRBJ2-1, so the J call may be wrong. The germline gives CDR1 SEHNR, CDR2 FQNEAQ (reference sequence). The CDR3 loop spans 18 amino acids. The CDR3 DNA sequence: TGTGCCAGCAGCTTCCGGGGACTAGCGGGATTAGCCCGCAATGAGCAGTTCTTC. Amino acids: CASSFRGLAGLARNEQFF.

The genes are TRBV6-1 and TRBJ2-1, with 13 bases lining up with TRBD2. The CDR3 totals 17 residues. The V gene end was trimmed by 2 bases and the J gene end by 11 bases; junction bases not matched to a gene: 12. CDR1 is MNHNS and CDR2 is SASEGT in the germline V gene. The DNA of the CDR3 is TGTGCCAGCAGTGAATCCGGACTAGCGGGGGATGGGAGGAAGCAGTTCTTC. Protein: CASSESGLAGDGRKQFF.

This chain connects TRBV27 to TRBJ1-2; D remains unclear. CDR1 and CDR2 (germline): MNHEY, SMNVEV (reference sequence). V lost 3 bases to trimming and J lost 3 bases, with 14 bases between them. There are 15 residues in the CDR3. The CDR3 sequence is CASSFNPPQYYGYTF. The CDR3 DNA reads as TGTGCCAGCAGTTTTAACCCCCCTCAGTACTATGGCTACACCTTC.

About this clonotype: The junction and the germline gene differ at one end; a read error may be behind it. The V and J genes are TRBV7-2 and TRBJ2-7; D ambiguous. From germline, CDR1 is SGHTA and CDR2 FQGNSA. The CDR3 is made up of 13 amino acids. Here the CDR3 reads CACSLALGHEQYF. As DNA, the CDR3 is TGTGCCTGCAGCTTGGCCCTCGGCCACGAGCAGTACTTC.

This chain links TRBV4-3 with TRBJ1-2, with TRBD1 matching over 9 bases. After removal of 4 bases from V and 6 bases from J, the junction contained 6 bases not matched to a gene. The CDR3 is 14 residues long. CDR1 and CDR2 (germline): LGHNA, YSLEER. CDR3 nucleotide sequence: TGCGCCAGCAGCCTTTTACAGGGGGCAGATGGCTACACCTTC. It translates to CASSLLQGADGYTF.

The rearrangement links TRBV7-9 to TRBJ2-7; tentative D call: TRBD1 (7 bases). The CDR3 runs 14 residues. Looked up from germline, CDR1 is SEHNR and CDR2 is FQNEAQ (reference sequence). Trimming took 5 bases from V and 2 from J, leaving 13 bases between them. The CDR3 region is CASSPGGKPYEQYF. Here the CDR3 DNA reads TGTGCCAGCAGCCCAGGGGGGAAACCCTACGAGCAGTACTTC.

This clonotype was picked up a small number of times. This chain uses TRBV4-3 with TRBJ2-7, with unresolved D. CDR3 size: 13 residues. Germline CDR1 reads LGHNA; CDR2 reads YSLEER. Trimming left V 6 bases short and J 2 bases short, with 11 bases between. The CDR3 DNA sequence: TGCGCCAGCAGTGGGCATTTAACCTACGAGCAGTACTTC. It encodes CASSGHLTYEQYF.

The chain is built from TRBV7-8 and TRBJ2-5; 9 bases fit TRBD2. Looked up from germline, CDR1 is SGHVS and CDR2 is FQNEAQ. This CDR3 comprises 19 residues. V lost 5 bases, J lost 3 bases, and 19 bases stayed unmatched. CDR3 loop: CASSNPPGVSGSSEETQYF. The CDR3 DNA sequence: TGTGCCAGCAGCAACCCCCCTGGGGTTAGCGGGAGTTCGGAAGAGACCCAGTACTTC.

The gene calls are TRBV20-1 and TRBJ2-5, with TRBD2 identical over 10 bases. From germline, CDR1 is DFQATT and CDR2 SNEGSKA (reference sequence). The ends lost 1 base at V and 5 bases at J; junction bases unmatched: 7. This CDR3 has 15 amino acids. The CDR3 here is CSARGTSGFKETQYF. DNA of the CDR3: TGCAGTGCTAGAGGGACTAGCGGCTTTAAGGAGACCCAGTACTTC.

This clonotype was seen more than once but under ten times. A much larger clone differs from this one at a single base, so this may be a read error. For the CDR3, the DNA is TGTGCCACCAGCAGGTACCAAGAGACCCAGTACTTC. Its translation is CATSRYQETQYF. The J gene is TRBJ2-5, the V gene TRBV15; no clear D gene. V gave up 3 bases and J gave up 0 bases, with 2 bases separating them. The CDR3 totals 12 residues. CDR1 and CDR2 (germline): LNHNV, YYDKDF (reference sequence).

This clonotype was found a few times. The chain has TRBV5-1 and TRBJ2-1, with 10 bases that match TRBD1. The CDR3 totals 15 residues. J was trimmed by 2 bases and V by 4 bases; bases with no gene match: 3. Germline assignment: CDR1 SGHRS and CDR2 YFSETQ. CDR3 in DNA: TGCGCCAGCAGCCCCGGGACAGGGGCCTACAATGAGCAGTTCTTC. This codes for CASSPGTGAYNEQFF. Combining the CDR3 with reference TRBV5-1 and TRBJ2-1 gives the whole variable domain KAGVTQTPRYLIKTRGQQVTLSCSPISGHRSVSWYQQTPGQGLQFLFEYFSETQRNKGNFPGRFSGRQFSNSRSEMNVSTLELGDSALYLCASSPGTGAYNEQFFGPGTRLTVL.

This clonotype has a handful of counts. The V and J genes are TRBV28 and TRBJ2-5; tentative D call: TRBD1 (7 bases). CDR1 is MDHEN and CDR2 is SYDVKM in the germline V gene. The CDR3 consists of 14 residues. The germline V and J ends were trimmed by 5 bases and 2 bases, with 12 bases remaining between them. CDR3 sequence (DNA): TGTGCCAGCAGTCCCGCGGGACAGCAAGAGACCCAGTACTTC. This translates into CASSPAGQQETQYF.

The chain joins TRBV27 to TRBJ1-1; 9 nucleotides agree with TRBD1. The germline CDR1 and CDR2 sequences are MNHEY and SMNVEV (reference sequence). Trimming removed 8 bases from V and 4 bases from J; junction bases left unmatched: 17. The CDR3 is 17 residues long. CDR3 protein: CASGSLDRGSLGTEAFF. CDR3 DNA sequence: TGTGCCAGCGGATCCTTGGACAGGGGTTCTCTCGGCACTGAAGCTTTCTTT.

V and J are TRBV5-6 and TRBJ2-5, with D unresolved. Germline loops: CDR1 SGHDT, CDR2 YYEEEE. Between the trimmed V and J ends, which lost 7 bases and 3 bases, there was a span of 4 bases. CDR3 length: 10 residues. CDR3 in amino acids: CASFEETQYF. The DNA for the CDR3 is TGTGCCAGCTTCGAAGAGACCCAGTACTTC.

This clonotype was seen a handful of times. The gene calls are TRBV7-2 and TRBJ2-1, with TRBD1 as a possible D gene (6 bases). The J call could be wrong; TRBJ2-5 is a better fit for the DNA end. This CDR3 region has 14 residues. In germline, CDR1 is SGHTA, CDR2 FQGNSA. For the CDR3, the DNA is TGTGCCAGCAGCAAAAAGGGGGTACGGGAGACCCAGTACTTC. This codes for CASSKKGVRETQYF.

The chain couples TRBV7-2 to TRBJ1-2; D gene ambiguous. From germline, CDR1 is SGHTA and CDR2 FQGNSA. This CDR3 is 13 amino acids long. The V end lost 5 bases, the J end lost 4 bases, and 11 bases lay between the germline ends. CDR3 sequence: CASSPEPTYGYTF. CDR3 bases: TGTGCCAGCAGCCCGGAACCTACCTATGGCTACACCTTC.

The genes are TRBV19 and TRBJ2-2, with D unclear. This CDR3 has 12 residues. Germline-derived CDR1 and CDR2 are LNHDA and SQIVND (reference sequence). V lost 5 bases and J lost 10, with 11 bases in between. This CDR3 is CASSHYGVELFF. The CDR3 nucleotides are TGTGCCAGTAGTCATTATGGTGTGGAGCTGTTTTTT.